The present entry profiles one T cell receptor (beta chain) with its context. This clone's antigen is unknown. Base qualities are not at hand, and no much larger clone is one base apart. The sample is drawn from a study of T cell changes during pregnancy in multiple sclerosis (dated by TCRdb to between 2018 and 2020). For the study in its entirety: The study examined how the T cell repertoire changed over the course of pregnancy in women with multiple sclerosis.

Based on the germline V gene, the CDR1 and CDR2 sequences are KGHSH and LQKENI. Its CDR3 holds 15 amino acids, cysteine through phenylalanine. Just the 45-base CDR3 DNA is kept, in frame starting at base 1. V is cut back by 3 bases and J by 3 bases, with 7 bases in the junction unmatched. Library generation was performed with the immunoSEQ multiplex PCR assay. TCRdb took this table from immuneACCESS and kept in-frame rearrangements with V and J called. Such tables lack part of the clones; where checked against another copy, unresolved V genes explain under half of the gap, and the rest is unexplained. Counted in this sample were tens of thousands of clones; 90% of them appeared once. 0.57% of the sample is held by the ten biggest clonotypes.

The rearrangement joined TRBV18 to TRBJ2-5, with 7 middle bases fitting TRBD2. The receptor's source is a female donor with multiple sclerosis, enrolled in a pregnancy study. Source: CD4+ T cells from peripheral blood mononuclear cells, taken in the second trimester of pregnancy. The CDR3 corresponds to CASSPLAEWEETQYF. The sequence in DNA is TGTGCCAGCTCACCCCTAGCGGAGTGGGAAGAGACCCAGTACTTC.